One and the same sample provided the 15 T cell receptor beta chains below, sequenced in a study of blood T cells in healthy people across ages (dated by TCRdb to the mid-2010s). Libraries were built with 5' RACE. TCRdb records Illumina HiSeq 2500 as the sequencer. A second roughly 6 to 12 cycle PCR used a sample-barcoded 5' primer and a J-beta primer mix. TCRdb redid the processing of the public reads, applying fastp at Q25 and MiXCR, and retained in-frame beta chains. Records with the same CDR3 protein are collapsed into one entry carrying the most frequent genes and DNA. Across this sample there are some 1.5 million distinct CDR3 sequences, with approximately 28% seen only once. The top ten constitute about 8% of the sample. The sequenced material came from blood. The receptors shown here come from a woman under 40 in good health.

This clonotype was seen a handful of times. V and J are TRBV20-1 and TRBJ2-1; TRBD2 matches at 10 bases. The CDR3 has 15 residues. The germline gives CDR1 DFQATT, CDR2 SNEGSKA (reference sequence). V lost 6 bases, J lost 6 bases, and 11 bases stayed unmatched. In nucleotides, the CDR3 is TGCAGTGCGGACTCCGGGACTAGCGTTACCAATGAGCAGTTCTTC. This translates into CSADSGTSVTNEQFF.

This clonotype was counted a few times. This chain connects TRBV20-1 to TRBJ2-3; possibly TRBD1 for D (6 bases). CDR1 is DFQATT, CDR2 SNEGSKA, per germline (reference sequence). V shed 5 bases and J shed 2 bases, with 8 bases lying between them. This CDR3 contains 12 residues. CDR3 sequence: CSAEGDTDTQYF. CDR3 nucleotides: TGCAGTGCTGAGGGGGACACAGATACGCAGTATTTT.

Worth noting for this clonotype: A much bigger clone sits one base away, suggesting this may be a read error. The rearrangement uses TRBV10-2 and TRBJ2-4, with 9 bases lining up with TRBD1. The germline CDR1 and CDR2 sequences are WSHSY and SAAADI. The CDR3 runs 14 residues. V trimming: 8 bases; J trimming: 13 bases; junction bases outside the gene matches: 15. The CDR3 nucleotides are TGCGCCAGCCAAAGGACAGGGGCAGGCTACGGGCAGTACTTC. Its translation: CASQRTGAGYGQYF.

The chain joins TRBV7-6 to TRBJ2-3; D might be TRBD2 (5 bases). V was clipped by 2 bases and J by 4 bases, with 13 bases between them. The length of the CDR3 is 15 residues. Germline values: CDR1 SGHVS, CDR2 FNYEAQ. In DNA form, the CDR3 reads TGTGCCAGCAGCTTAAGTAGGGCGGGTGCAGATACGCAGTATTTT. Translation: CASSLSRAGADTQYF.

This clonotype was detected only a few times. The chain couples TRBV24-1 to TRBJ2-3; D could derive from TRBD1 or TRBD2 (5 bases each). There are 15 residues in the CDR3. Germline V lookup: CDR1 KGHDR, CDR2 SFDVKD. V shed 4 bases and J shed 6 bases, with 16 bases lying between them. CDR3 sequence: CATSDPGTSRDTQYF. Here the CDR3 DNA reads TGTGCCACCAGTGACCCGGGGACCTCGAGGGATACGCAGTATTTT.

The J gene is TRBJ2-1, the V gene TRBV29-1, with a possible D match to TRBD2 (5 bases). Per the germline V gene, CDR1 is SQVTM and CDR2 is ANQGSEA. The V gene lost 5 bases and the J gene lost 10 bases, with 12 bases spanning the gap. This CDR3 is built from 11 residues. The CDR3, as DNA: TGCAGCGTTCGGCGGGTCTACGAGCAGTTCTTC. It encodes CSVRRVYEQFF.

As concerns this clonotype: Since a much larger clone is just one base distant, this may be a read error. The DNA of the CDR3 is TGTGCCAGCAGCAGTAGCGGGATAGTGGGTGAGACCCAGTACTTC. As protein: CASSSSGIVGETQYF. The chain has TRBV7-6 and TRBJ2-5; 8 bases are a match to TRBD2. The CDR3 has 15 amino acids. The V segment lost 5 bases and the J segment 5 bases; nucleotides outside the gene matches: 10. The germline V gene encodes CDR1 SGHVS and CDR2 FNYEAQ.

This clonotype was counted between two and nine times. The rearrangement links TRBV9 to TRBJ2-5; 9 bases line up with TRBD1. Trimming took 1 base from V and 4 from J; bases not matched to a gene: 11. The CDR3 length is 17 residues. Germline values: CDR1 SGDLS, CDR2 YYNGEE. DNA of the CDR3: TGTGCCAGCAGCGTAACCCCCGGGACAGGGAAACGAGAGACCCAGTACTTC. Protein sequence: CASSVTPGTGKRETQYF.

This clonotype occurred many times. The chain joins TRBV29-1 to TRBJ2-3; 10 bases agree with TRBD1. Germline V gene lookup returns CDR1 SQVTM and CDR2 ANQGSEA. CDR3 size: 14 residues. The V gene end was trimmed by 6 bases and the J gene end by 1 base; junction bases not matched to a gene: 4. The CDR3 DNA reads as TGCAGCGTCCGGGGGACAGGGGGCACAGATACGCAGTATTTT. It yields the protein CSVRGTGGTDTQYF.

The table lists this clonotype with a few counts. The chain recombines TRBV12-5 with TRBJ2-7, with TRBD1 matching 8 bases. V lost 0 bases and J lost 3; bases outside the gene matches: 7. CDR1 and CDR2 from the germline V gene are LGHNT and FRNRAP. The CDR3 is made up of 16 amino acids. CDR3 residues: CASGLVQGDSLYEQYF. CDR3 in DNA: TGTGCTAGTGGTTTGGTACAGGGGGACAGTCTCTACGAGCAGTACTTC.

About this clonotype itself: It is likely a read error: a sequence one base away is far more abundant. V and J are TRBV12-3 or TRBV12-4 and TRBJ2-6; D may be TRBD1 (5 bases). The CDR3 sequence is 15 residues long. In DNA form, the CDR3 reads TGTGCCAGCAGTTTAAGGGGCTCTAGGGCCAACGTCCTGACTTTC. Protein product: CASSLRGSRANVLTF.

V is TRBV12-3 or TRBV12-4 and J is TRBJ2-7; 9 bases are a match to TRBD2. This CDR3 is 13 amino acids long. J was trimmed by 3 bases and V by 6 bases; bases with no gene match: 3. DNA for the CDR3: TGTGCCAGCAGAACTAGCGGGCGCTACGAGCAGTACTTC. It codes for CASRTSGRYEQYF.

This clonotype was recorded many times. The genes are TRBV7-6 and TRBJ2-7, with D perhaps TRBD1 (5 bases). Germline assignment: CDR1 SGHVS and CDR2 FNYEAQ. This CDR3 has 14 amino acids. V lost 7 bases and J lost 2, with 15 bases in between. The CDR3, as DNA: TGTGCCAGCACCTACGGACATGGTCCCTACGAGCAGTACTTC. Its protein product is CASTYGHGPYEQYF.

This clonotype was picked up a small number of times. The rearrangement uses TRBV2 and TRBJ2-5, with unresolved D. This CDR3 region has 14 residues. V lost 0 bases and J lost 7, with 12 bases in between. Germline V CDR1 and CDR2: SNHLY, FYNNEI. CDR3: CASSEARSVGTQYF. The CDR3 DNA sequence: TGTGCCAGCAGTGAAGCGAGGAGCGTGGGGACCCAGTACTTC.

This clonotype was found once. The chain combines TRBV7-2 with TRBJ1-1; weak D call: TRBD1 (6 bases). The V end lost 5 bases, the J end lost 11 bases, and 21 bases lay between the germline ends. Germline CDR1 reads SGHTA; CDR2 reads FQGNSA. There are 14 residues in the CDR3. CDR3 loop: CASSQTGAGLLAFF. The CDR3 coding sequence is TGTGCCAGCAGCCAGACGGGGGCCGGGTTATTGGCTTTCTTT.